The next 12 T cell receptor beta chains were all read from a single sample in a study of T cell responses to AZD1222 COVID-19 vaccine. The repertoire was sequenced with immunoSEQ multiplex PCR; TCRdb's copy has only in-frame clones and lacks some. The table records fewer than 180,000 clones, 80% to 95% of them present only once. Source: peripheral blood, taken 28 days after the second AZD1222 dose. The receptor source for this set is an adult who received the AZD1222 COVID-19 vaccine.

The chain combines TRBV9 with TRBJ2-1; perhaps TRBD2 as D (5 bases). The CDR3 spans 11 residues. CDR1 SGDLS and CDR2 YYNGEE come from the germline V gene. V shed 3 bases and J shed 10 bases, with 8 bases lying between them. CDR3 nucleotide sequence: TGTGCCAGCAGCGAGACGGGGGAGCAGTTCTTC. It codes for CASSETGEQFF. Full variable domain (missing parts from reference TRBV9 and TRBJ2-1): DSGVTQTPKHLITATGQRVTLRCSPRSGDLSVYWYQQSLDQGLQFLIQYYNGEERAKGNILERFSAQQFPDLHSELNLSSLELGDSALYFCASSETGEQFFGPGTRLTVL.

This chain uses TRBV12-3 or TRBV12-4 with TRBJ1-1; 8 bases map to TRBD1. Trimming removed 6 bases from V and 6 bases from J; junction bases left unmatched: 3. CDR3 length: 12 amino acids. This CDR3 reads CASSPTGAEAFF. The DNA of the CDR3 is TGTGCCAGCAGCCCGACAGGGGCTGAAGCTTTCTTT.

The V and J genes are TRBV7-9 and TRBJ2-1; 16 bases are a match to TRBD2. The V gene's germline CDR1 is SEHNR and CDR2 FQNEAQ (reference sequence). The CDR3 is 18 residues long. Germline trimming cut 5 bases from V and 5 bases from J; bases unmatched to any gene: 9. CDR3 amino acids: CASSQGLAGGRLDNEQFF. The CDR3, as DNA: TGTGCCAGCAGCCAGGGACTAGCGGGAGGGAGGTTGGACAATGAGCAGTTCTTC.

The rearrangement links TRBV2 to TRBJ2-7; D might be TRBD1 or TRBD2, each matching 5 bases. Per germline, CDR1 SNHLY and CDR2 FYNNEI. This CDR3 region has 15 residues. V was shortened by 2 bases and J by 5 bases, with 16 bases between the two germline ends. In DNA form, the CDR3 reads TGTGCCAGCAGTGAATTAGAGGGGTCTAGCAACGAGCAGTACTTC. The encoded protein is CASSELEGSSNEQYF.

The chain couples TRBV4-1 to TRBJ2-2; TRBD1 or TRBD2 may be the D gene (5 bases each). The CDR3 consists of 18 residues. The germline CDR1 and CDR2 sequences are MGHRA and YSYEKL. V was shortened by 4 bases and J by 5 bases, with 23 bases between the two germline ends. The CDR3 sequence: CASSLYRDGESRTGELFF. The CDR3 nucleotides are TGCGCCAGCAGCCTTTACCGGGACGGAGAGAGTCGAACCGGGGAGCTGTTTTTT.

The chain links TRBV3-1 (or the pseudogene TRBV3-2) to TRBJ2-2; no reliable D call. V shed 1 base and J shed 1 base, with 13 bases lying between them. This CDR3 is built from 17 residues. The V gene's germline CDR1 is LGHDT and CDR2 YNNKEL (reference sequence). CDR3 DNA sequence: TGTGCCAGCAGCCAAGGCCTAGATTGGCGGAACACCGGGGAGCTGTTTTTT. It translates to CASSQGLDWRNTGELFF.

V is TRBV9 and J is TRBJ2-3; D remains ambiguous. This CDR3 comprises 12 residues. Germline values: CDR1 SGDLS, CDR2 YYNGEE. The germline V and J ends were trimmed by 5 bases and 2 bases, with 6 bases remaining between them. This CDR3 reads CASRPHTDTQYF. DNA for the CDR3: TGTGCCAGCAGACCTCACACAGATACGCAGTATTTT.

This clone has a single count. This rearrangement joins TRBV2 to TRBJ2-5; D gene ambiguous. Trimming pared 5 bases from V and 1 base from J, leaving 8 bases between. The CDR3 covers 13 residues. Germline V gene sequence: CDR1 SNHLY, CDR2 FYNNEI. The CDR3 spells CASSRVIQETQYF. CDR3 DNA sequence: TGTGCCAGCAGTCGGGTCATCCAAGAGACCCAGTACTTC.

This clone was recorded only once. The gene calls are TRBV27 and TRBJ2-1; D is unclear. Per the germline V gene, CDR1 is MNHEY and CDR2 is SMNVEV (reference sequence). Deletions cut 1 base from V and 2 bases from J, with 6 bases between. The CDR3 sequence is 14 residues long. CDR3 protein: CASSLLGAYNEQFF. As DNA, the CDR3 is TGTGCCAGCAGTTTATTAGGCGCCTACAATGAGCAGTTCTTC.

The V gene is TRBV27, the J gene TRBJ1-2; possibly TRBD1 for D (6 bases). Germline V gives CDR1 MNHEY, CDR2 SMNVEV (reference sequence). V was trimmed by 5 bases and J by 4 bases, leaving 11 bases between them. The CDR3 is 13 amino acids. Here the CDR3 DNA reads TGTGCCAGCAGTATCGAGGGGGGCTATGGCTACACCTTC. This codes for CASSIEGGYGYTF.

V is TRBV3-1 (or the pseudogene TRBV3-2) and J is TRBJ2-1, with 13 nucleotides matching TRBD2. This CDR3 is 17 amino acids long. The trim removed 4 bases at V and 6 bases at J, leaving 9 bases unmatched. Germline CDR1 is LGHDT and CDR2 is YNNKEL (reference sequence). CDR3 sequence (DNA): TGTGCCAGCAGCCCCCGAGGACTAGCGGGAGTAGTCAATGAGCAGTTCTTC. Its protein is CASSPRGLAGVVNEQFF.

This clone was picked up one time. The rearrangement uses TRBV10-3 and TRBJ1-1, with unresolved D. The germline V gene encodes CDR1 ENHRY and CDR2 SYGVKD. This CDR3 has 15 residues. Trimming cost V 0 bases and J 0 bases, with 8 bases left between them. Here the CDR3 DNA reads TGTGCCATCAGTGAGTCTCTGGGGTTGAACACTGAAGCTTTCTTT. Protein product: CAISESLGLNTEAFF.